A selection of T cell receptor beta chains follows, all from one sample in a study of OX40 agonist ivuxolimab in advanced cancers. This table comes from immunoSEQ multiplex PCR, and its TCRdb copy is limited to in-frame clones, with some not included. The sample comprises about 62,000 clones, 85% of which are singletons, and under 4.5% rests with the top ten. The specimen comprised CD4+ or CD8+ T cells sorted from blood, sampled in a trial of the OX40 agonist ivuxolimab. These receptors originate from an adult with an advanced solid tumor such as melanoma, head and neck, liver or kidney cancer. Each CDR3 is given with its conserved first and last residue. The D gene is left open where the match is weak. Some rows mark clone size as missing; the rest say once, few, many or name a class of expanded clone.

TRBV7-8	once	TRBD2	TRBJ2-7	TGTGCCAGCAGCTTAGATGGTGTTCTTGCTAGCGGGAGGGGCGAGCAGTACTTC	CASSLDGVLASGRGEQYF
TRBV5-6	NA	NA	TRBJ1-2	TGTGCCAGCAGCTCCACAGAAAACTATGGCTACACCTTC	CASSSTENYGYTF
TRBV4-1	NA	NA	TRBJ2-2	TGCGCCAGCAGGGGCTACAGTGCGAACACCGGGGAGCTGTTTTTT	CASRGYSANTGELFF
TRBV5-4	NA	NA	TRBJ1-1	TGTGCCAGCAGCCGTGCTCTGAACACTGAAGCTTTCTTT	CASSRALNTEAFF
TRBV5-6	NA	NA	TRBJ1-1	TGTGCCAGCAGTTCGGGACAACGTGAAGCTTTCTTT	CASSSGQREAFF
TRBV28	NA	TRBD1	TRBJ2-3	TGTGCCAGCAGTCCTAGCCCCGGACAGGGGGGGAAAACAGATACGCAGTATTTT	CASSPSPGQGGKTDTQYF
TRBV21-1	NA	NA	TRBJ1-5	TGTGCCAGCAGCAAAGGGGACAGGGACAATCAGCCCCAGCATTTT	CASSKGDRDNQPQHF
TRBV7-3	NA	TRBD1	TRBJ2-1	TGTGCCAGCAGCCTCACCCGACAGGGGTGGAATGAGCAGTTCTTC	CASSLTRQGWNEQFF
TRBV7-9	NA	TRBD2	TRBJ2-1	TGTGCCAGCAGCTTAGGACTAGCGGGGGAGTTCTTC	CASSLGLAGEFF
TRBV5-4	NA	NA	TRBJ1-1	TGTGCCAGCAGCCGGGGACGGCTAAACACTGAAGCTTTCTTT	CASSRGRLNTEAFF
TRBV9	NA	NA	TRBJ2-7	TGTGCCAGCAGCGTCGGTGGGACTTCTCCATACGAGCAGTACTTC	CASSVGGTSPYEQYF
TRBV5-6	NA	TRBD1	TRBJ2-7	TGTGCCAGCAGCCGTGGGACAGGGAATTCCTACGAGCAGTACTTC	CASSRGTGNSYEQYF
TRBV19	NA	TRBD2	TRBJ2-4	TGTGCCAGTACCAAGGGACTAGCGGGGGGCAACCCTTTAAACATTCAGTACTTC	CASTKGLAGGNPLNIQYF
TRBV18	NA	NA	TRBJ2-7	TGTGCCAGCTCACCTAGTGGGAGGAACGAGCAGTACTTC	CASSPSGRNEQYF
TRBV10-3	NA	NA	TRBJ1-6	TGTGCCACCAAGGGAGACACAAGAGTTGGGTCCTATAATTCACCCCTCCACTTT	CATKGDTRVGSYNSPLHF